This T cell receptor (beta chain) was sequenced in a study of shared clonotypes between healthy human individuals (dated by TCRdb to 2018 to 2020). Regarding the study in general: A couple of women and a few men aged 18 to 49 years were included in the cohort. For each donor, CD4 naive and CD4 memory were each run on three plates, CD8 naive on two plates, and CD8 memory on one plate. Blood TCR repertoires of 5 or 6 healthy adults were deeply sequenced to estimate repertoire size and the extent of clonotype sharing between individuals. To increase sequencing depth and limit assay-specific biases, TCR repertoire library preparation and sequencing were carried out by different laboratories using diverse techniques. Per donor, leukapheresis produced somewhere between about 0.94 and 8.9 billion PBMCs. Broader findings and caveats from the paper: Compared with non-shared clonotypes, the clonotypes found in all four sorted-subset donors had higher generation probabilities. Even with the large sequencing depth, rarefaction of the sorted-subset datasets indicated that sequencing was incomplete. Based on pairwise subsampling, the degree of clonotype sharing among donors was expected to be affected by sequencing depth. Approximately 5% of naive CD4, around 4% of naive CD8, around 2.3% of memory CD4, and 0.35% to 0.4% of memory CD8 clonotypes were shared across several donors. Sampling was restricted to blood, and TCR repertoires in tissue are likely to differ from TCR repertoires in blood. The genetic and exposure-history diversity represented was limited by the small number of donors. Naive subsets generally had larger estimated clonotype richness than memory subsets did.

Spanning cysteine to phenylalanine, the CDR3 consists of 16 amino acids. The CDR3 DNA has 48 bases and is translated from base 1. Trimming costs V 0 bases and J 2 bases, and their ends lie 12 bases apart. CDR1 and CDR2 (SGHTS, YDEGEE) derive from the germline V gene. A remark on this clone: No cognate antigen has been identified for it. No base quality information exists; no much larger clone differs at one position.

Using the deep immunoSEQ assay, multiplex PCR amplified TCR CDR3 regions from genomic DNA. Genomic DNA extracted from each cell subset was distributed evenly over all wells of several immunoSEQ 96-well plates, and each plate served as one replicate. Each replicate PCR for sorted subsets received around 210 ng genomic DNA, equal to tens of thousands of T cell genomes. The purified libraries were quantified using a Qubit 3.0 fluorometer, sized with a Bioanalyzer 2100, and then quantified again using the KAPA Library Quantification kit. A separate single-read 150-cycle Illumina NextSeq 550 flow cell was used to sequence each immunoSEQ 96-well plate. The original pipeline was this. Because only junctional sequences without quality scores were contained in the immunoSEQ output, filtering matching that applied to full-length reads could not be performed. To assign V/J genes and CDR3, sequences were annotated using PyIR, a Python wrapper for IgBLAST v1.9, with IMGT germline references. Reads with weak V/J assignments (E-value above 1e-6), missing CDR3, stop codons, out-of-frame junctions, or ambiguous translated residues were removed. V3J clonotypes were defined as sequences sharing an identical inferred V gene, J gene, and CDR3 amino acid sequence. Percentage overlap between repertoires was computed as shared unique clonotypes divided by the size of the smaller repertoire. Richness of each repertoire was evaluated using RTK rarefaction, the Chao1 estimator, and Recon v2.1 estimates of unobserved clonotypes. Generation probabilities were computed with OLGA for all TCRbeta clonotypes obtained by the gDNA method from four donors. TCRdb took over this immuneACCESS table, retaining in-frame rearrangements with V and J assigned. Such tables are incomplete; in checked studies, under half of the missing clones stem from an unresolved V gene, and the remainder is unexplained. V and J calls and clone size come straight from that table; D and trimming were deduced from the DNA. This sample lists some 2,000,000 clones; 90% to 95% were detected once. The ten largest clones take up 0.1% to 0.15% of the sample.

Healthy HIV-negative adults with no recently reported acute infections or vaccinations were included as donors. Every donor was a Caucasian adult living in Nashville, Tennessee, USA. Magnetic negative selection was used to enrich CD4+ T cells, after which naive cells were positively selected on CD45RA and the negative fraction became the memory subset. Blood was collected by leukapheresis, and PBMCs were isolated by Ficoll-Histopaque density gradient centrifugation and then cryopreserved in liquid nitrogen vapor phase. Purity and quantity of every magnetically sorted T cell population were checked by analytical flow cytometry. Each sorted fraction had its genomic DNA isolated and then quantified by UV absorbance on a Nanodrop 2000c.

The sequence came from a man between 18 and 29 years old in good health. Here the chain combines TRBV5-8 and TRBJ1-5, with the D gene too uncertain to name. Sequencing was carried out using naive CD4+ T cells sorted from blood. The cell subset or site label corresponds to: CD45RA+ positively selected. The CDR3 protein: CASSLGPRSGNQPQHF. The nucleotides read TGTGCCAGCAGCTTGGGGCCTCGTTCGGGCAATCAGCCCCAGCATTTT.